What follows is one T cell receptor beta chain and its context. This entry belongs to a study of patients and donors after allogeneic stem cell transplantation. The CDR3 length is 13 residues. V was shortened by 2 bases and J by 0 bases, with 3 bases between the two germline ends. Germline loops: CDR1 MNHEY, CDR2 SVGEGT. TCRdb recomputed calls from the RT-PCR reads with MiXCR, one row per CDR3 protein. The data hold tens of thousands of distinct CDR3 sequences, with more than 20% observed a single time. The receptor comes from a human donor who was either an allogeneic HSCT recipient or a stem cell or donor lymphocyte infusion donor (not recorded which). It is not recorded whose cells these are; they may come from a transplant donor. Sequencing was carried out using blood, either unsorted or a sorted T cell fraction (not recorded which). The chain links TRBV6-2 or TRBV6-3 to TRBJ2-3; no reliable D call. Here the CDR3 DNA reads TGTGCCAGCAGTTACATCAGCACAGATACGCAGTATTTT. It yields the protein CASSYISTDTQYF.